This TCR beta chain was sequenced for a study of blood T cell repertoires in COVID-19. The overall study: T cells, B-cell-depleted T cells, or PBMCs provided the cDNA or gDNA that served as material.

The CDR3 length is 15 residues. CDR1 is LGHNA and CDR2 is YSLEER in the germline V gene. Trimming cost V 0 bases and J 8 bases, with 14 bases left between them. The protocol was immunoSEQ multiplex PCR, while the TCRdb copy is restricted to in-frame clones and leaves out a portion. The sample has 150,000 to 200,000 clones; more than 70% are singletons. V gene TRBV4-3 combines with J gene TRBJ1-5; tentatively, D is TRBD1 (5 bases). The TCR comes from a woman older than 75 with active or convalescent COVID-19. Source material: peripheral blood. The CDR3 DNA follows: TGCGCCAGCAGCCAAGATTACCGCAGGGATGAGCCCCAGCATTTT. Its protein product is CASSQDYRRDEPQHF.